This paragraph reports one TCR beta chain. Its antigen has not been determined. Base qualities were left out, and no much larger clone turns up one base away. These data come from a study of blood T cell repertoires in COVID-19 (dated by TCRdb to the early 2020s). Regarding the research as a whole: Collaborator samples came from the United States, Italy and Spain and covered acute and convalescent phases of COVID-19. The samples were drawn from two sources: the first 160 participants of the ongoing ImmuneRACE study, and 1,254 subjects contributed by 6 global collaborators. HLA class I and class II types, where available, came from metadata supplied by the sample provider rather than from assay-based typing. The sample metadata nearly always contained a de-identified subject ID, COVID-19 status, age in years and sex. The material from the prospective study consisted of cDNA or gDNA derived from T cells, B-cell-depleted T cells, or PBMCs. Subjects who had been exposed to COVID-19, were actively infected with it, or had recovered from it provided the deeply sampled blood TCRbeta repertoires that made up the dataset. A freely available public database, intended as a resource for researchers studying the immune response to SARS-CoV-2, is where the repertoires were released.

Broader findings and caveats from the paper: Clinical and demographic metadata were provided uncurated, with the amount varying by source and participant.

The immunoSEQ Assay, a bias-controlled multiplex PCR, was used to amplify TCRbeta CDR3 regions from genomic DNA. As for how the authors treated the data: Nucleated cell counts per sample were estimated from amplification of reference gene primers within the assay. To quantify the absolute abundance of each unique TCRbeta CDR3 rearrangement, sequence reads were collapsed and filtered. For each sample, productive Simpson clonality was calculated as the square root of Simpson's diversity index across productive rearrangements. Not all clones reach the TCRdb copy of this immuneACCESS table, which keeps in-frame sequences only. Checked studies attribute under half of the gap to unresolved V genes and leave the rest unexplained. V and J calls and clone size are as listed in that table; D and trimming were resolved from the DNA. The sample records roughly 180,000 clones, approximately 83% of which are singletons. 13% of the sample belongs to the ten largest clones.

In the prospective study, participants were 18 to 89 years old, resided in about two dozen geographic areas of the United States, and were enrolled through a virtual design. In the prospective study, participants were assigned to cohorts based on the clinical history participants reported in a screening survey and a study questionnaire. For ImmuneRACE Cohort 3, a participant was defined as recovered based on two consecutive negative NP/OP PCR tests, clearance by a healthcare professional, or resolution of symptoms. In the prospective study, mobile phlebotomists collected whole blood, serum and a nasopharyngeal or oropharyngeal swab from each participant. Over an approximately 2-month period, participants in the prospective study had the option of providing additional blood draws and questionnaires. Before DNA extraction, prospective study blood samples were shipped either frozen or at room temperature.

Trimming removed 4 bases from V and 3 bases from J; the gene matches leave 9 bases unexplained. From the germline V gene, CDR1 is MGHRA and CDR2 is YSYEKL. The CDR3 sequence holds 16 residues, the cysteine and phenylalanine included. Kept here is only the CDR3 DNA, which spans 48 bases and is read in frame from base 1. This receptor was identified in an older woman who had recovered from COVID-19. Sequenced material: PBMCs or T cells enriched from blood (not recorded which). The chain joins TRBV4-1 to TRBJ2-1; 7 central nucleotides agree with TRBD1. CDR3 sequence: CASSRLTGKSYNEQFF. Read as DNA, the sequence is TGCGCCAGCAGCCGCTTGACAGGGAAGAGCTACAATGAGCAGTTCTTC.